This T cell receptor beta chain was identified in a study of blood T cell repertoires in COVID-19. Overall study: COVID-19 samples from acute and convalescent phases originated in the United States, Italy and Spain. Sample material is recorded as cDNA or gDNA derived from T cells, B-cell-depleted T cells, or PBMCs.

In the authors' methods: How many nucleated cells were present was estimated from reference gene primer amplification. Here immunoSEQ multiplex PCR was the method, and the copy in TCRdb shows in-frame clones only, minus some. D and trimming were read from the DNA, whereas the V and J calls and clone size are those reported in that table. The data hold approximately 82,000 clones, with around 88% observed a single time. The sample taken for sequencing was peripheral blood. The TCR sequence derives from a man aged 65 to 79 with active or convalescent COVID-19.

CDR3 sequence: CASSYAASDGYTF. The DNA of the CDR3 is TGTGCCAGCAGTTACGCGGCAAGCGATGGCTACACCTTC. V is TRBV6-6 and J is TRBJ1-2, with no clear D. CDR1 is MNHNY, CDR2 SVGAGI, per germline (reference sequence). The V and J ends lost 2 bases and 6 bases respectively, with 10 bases between them. This CDR3 comprises 13 residues.